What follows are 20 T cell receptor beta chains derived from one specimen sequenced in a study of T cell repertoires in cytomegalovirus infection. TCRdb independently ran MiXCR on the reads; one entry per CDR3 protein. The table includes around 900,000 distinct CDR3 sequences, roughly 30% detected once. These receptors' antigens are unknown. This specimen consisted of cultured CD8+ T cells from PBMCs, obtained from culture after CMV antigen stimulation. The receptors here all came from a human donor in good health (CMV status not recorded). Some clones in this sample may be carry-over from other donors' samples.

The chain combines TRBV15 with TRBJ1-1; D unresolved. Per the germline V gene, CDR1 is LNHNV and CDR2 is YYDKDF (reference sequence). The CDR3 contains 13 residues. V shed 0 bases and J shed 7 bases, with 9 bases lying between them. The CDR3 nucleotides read TGTGCCACCAGCAGAGAGGGCCAGTTTGAAGCTTTCTTT. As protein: CATSREGQFEAFF. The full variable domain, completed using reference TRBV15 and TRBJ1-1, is DAMVIQNPRYQVTQFGKPVTLSCSQTLNHNVMYWYQQKSSQAPKLLFHYYDKDFNNEADTPDNFQSRRPNTSFCFLDIRSPGLGDTAMYLCATSREGQFEAFFGQGTRLTVV.

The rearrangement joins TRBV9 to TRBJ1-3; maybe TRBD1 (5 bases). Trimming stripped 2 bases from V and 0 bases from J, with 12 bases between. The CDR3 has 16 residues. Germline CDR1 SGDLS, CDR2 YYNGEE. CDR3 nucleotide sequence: TGTGCCAGCAGCGTGGATGTGACAGACTCTGGAAACACCATATATTTT. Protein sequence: CASSVDVTDSGNTIYF.

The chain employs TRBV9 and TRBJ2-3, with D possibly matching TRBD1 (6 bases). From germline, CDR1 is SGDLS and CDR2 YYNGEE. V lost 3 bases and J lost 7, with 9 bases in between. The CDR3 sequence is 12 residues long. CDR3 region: CASSEQGNTQYF. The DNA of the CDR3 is TGTGCCAGCAGCGAACAGGGAAATACGCAGTATTTT. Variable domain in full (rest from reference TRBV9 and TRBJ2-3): DSGVTQTPKHLITATGQRVTLRCSPRSGDLSVYWYQQSLDQGLQFLIQYYNGEERAKGNILERFSAQQFPDLHSELNLSSLELGDSALYFCASSEQGNTQYFGPGTRLTVL.

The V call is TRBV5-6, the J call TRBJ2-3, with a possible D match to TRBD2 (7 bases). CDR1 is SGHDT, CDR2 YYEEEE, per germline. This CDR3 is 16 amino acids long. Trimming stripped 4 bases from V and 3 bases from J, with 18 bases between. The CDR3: CASSPGEGGATDTQYF. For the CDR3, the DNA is TGTGCCAGCAGCCCCGGAGAAGGGGGGGCAACAGATACGCAGTATTTT.

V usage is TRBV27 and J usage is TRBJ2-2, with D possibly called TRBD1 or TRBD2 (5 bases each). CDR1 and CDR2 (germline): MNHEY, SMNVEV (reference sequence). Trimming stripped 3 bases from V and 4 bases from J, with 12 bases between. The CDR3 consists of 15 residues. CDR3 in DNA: TGTGCCAGCAGTTTGACGCAGGGAGTCACCGGGGAGCTGTTTTTT. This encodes CASSLTQGVTGELFF.

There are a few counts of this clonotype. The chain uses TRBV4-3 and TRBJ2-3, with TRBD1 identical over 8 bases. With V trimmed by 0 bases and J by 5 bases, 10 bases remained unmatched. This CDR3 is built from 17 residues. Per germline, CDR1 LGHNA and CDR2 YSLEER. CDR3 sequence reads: CASSQEDRGRAGDTQYF. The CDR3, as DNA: TGCGCCAGCAGCCAAGAAGACAGGGGTCGGGCTGGAGATACGCAGTATTTT.

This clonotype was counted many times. CDR3 coding DNA: TGTGCCAGCAGCGTGTGGGACAGACTGAACACTGAAGCTTTCTTT. Its translation: CASSVWDRLNTEAFF. The gene calls are TRBV9 and TRBJ1-1; 7 nucleotides match TRBD1. Trimming cost V 2 bases and J 0 bases; bases outside gene matches: 4. In germline, CDR1 is SGDLS, CDR2 YYNGEE. The CDR3 is 15 residues long.

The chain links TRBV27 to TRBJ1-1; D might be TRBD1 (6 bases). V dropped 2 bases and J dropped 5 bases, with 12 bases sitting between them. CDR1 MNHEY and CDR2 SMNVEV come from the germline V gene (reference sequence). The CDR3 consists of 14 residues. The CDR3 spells CASSLMGAGTEAFF. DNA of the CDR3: TGTGCCAGCAGTTTAATGGGGGCGGGGACTGAAGCTTTCTTT.

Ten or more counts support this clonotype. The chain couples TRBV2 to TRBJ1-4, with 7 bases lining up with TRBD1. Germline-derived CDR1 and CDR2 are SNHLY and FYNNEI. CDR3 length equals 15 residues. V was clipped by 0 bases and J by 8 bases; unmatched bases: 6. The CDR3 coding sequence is TGTGCCAGCAGTGAAGCTGGGACAGTGAGGGAAAAACTGTTTTTT. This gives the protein CASSEAGTVREKLFF. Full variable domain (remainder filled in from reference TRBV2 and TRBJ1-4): EPEVTQTPSHQVTQMGQEVILRCVPISNHLYFYWYRQILGQKVEFLVSFYNNEISEKSEIFDDQFSVERPDGSNFTLKIRSTKLEDSAMYFCASSEAGTVREKLFFGSGTQLSVL.

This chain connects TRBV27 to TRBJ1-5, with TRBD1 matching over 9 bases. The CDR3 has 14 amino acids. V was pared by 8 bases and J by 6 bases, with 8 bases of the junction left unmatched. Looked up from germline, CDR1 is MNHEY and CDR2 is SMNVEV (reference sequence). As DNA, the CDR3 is TGTGCCAGCTTCCCGGACAGGGGAGGTCAGCCCCAGCATTTT. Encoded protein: CASFPDRGGQPQHF.

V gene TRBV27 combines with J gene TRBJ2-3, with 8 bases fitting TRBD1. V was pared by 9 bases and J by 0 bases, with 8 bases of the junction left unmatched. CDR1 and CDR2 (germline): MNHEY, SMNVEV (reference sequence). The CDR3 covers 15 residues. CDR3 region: CASHRQGTSTDTQYF. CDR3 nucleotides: TGTGCCAGTCACAGACAGGGGACTAGCACAGATACGCAGTATTTT.

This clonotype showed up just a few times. Here the CDR3 DNA reads TGCAGCGTAGCAAGGGTGGGGGAGGTACCCTACAATGAGCAGTTCTTC. Translating gives CSVARVGEVPYNEQFF. The J gene is TRBJ2-1, the V gene TRBV29-1; D is possibly TRBD2 (6 bases). This CDR3 region has 16 residues. Trimming stripped 6 bases from V and 2 bases from J, with 20 bases between. Germline V gene sequence: CDR1 SQVTM, CDR2 ANQGSEA.

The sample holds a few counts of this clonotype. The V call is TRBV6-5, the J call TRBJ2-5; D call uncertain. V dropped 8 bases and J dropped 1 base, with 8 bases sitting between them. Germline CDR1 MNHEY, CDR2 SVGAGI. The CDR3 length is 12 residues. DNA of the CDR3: TGTGCCAGCTCCCATCCCCAAGAGACCCAGTACTTC. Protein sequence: CASSHPQETQYF.

CDR3 nucleotides: TGTGCCAGCAGTGAACGACTAGCGCGGACCGGGGAGCTGTTTTTT. As protein: CASSERLARTGELFF. This rearrangement joins TRBV6-1 to TRBJ2-2; TRBD2 agrees at 8 bases. The CDR3 runs 15 residues. Germline CDR1 MNHNS, CDR2 SASEGT. Trimming cost V 2 bases and J 5 bases; bases outside gene matches: 4.

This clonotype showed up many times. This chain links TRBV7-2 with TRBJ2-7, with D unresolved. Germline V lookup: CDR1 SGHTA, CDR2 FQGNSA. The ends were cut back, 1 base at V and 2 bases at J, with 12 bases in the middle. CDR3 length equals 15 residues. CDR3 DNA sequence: TGTGCCAGCAGCTTAGGCGGCAGTGGGACCTACGAGCAGTACTTC. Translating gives CASSLGGSGTYEQYF.

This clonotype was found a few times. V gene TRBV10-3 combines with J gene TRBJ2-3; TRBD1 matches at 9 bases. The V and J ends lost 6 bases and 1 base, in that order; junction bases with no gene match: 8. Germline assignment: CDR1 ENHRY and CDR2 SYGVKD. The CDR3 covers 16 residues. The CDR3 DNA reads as TGTGCCATCAGGCGCCGGGACAGGGAGGGCACAGATACGCAGTATTTT. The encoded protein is CAIRRRDREGTDTQYF.

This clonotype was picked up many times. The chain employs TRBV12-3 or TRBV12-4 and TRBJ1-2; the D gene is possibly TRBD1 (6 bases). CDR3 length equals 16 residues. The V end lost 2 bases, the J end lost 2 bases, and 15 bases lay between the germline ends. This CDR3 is CASSLLPGTRNYGYTF. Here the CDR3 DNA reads TGTGCCAGCAGTTTACTGCCAGGGACAAGAAACTATGGCTACACCTTC.

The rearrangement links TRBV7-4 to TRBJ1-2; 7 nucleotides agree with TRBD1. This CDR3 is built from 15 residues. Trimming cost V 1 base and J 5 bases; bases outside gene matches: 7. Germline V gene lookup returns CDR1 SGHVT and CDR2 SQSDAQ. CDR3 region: CASSLVPGGRYGYTF. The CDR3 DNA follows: TGTGCCAGCAGCTTAGTTCCAGGGGGTCGGTATGGCTACACCTTC.

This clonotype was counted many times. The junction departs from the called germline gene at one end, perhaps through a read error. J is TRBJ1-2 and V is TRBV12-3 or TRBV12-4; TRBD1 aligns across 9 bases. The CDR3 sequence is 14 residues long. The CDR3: CASSLGQGNYGYTF. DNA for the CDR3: TGTGCCAGCAGCTTAGGACAGGGGAACTATGGCTACACCTTC.

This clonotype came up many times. DNA for the CDR3: TGTGCCAGCAGCTTAGCTCCGGGACGGTACAATGAGCAGTTCTTC. This gives the protein CASSLAPGRYNEQFF. The V call is TRBV7-2, the J call TRBJ2-1, with D perhaps assigned TRBD1 or TRBD2 (5 bases each). V was cut by 0 bases and J by 4 bases, with 10 bases left in between. CDR1 and CDR2 from the germline V gene are SGHTA and FQGNSA. The CDR3 has 15 amino acids. Full variable domain (rest looked up from reference TRBV7-2 and TRBJ2-1): GAGVSQSPSNKVTEKGKDVELRCDPISGHTALYWYRQSLGQGLEFLIYFQGNSAPDKSGLPSDRFSAERTGGSVSTLTIQRTQQEDSAVYLCASSLAPGRYNEQFFGPGTRLTVL.